This T cell receptor (beta chain) was sequenced during a study of kidney transplant recipient with SARS-CoV-2 infection. CDR3 length: 14 amino acids. V gave up 6 bases and J gave up 4 bases, with 16 bases separating them. Germline lookup yields CDR1 MNHEY and CDR2 SMNVEV (reference sequence). TCRdb reanalysed the reads using MiXCR and keeps one entry per CDR3 protein. The data hold under 250,000 distinct CDR3 sequences, with more than 25% observed a single time. This clonotype was detected many times. The sequence was obtained from a male patient aged 25-45 years who had COVID-19 and was a kidney transplant recipient. The graft donor may have contributed some T cells. Source: a blood sample, taken at baseline and on roughly day 110 from a kidney transplant recipient. The chain couples TRBV27 to TRBJ2-7, with TRBD1 as a possible D gene (7 bases). The DNA of the CDR3 is TGTGCCAGCAGGGGGACAGTCAGCGGGTACGAGCAGTACTTC. Translation gives CASRGTVSGYEQYF.